This T cell receptor beta chain was captured in a study of blood T cell repertoires in COVID-19. Whole-study context: Acute-phase and convalescent COVID-19 samples originated in the United States, Italy and Spain.

This table comes from immunoSEQ multiplex PCR, and its TCRdb copy is limited to in-frame clones, with some not included. Of roughly 70,000 clones listed, nearly 90% were seen once; the top ten hold more than 2.5%. Trimming at V came to 5 bases and at J to 2 bases, leaving 10 bases not matched to a gene. CDR1 and CDR2 (germline): MDHEN, SYDVKM. The CDR3 length is 16 residues. The receptor was derived from a man between 65 and 85 years old with active or convalescent COVID-19. Specimen: peripheral blood. This sequence joins TRBV28 and TRBJ2-3, with TRBD2 matching 7 bases. The DNA for the CDR3 is TGTGCCAGCAGTCCCCCGGGACTAAGACTCACAGATACGCAGTATTTT. It encodes CASSPPGLRLTDTQYF.